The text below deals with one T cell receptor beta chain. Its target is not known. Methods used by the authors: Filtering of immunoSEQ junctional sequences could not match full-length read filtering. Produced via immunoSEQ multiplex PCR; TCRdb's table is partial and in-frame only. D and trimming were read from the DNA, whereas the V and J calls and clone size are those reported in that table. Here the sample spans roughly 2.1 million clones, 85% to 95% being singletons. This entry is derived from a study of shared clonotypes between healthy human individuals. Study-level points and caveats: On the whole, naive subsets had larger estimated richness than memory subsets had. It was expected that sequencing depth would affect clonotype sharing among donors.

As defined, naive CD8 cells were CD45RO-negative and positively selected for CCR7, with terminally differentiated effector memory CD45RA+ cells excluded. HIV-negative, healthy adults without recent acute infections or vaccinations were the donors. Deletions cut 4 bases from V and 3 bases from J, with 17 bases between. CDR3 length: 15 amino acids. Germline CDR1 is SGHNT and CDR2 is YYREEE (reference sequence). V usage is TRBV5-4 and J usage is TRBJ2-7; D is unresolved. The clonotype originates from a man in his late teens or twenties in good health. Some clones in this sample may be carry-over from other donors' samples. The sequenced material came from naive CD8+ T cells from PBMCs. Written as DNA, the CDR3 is TGTGCCAGCAGCCTACCCCTGCTGTGGGACTACGAGCAGTACTTC. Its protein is CASSLPLLWDYEQYF.